The rows below give T cell receptor beta chains drawn from one sample of a study of Ad26.COV2.S vaccination and SARS-CoV-2 variants. Method: immunoSEQ multiplex PCR; TCRdb's copy keeps in-frame clones and lacks some. The data hold about 260,000 clones, with around nine tenths observed a single time. The specimen was peripheral blood, collected in a trial of Ad26.COV2.S vaccine versus placebo. The receptors were sampled from a person aged 18-65 years who received the Ad26.COV2.S COVID-19 vaccine or a placebo. CDR3s include the opening cysteine and the closing phenylalanine or tryptophan. The order of the fields is V gene, J gene, D gene, clone size, CDR3 protein, CDR3 DNA. The D gene is left open where the match is weak. Size is omitted from some rows. Given values are once, few, many or a class for expanded clones.

V gene: TRBV3-1/TRBV3-2; J gene: TRBJ1-5; D gene: TRBD1; clone size: -; CDR3 protein: CASSQGFRGSNQPQHF; CDR3 DNA: TGTGCCAGCAGCCAAGGGTTCAGGGGGAGCAATCAGCCCCAGCATTTT
V gene: TRBV5-4; J gene: TRBJ2-5; D gene: -; clone size: once; CDR3 protein: CASSLEASSETQYF; CDR3 DNA: TGTGCCAGCAGCTTGGAGGCTAGCAGCGAGACCCAGTACTTC
V gene: TRBV4-3; J gene: TRBJ2-2; D gene: -; clone size: once; CDR3 protein: CASSRGPGTGELFF; CDR3 DNA: TGCGCCAGCAGCCGGGGGCCAGGGACCGGGGAGCTGTTTTTT
V gene: TRBV19; J gene: TRBJ1-6; D gene: TRBD1; clone size: once; CDR3 protein: CASSETGGNSPLHF; CDR3 DNA: TGTGCCAGTAGCGAGACAGGGGGGAATTCACCCCTCCACTTT
V gene: TRBV19; J gene: TRBJ2-1; D gene: TRBD1; clone size: -; CDR3 protein: CASRLSGTGGYEQFF; CDR3 DNA: TGTGCCAGTAGGCTATCCGGGACAGGGGGCTATGAGCAGTTCTTC
V gene: TRBV19; J gene: TRBJ2-2; D gene: TRBD1; clone size: -; CDR3 protein: CASSTTKPWVGRGKPENTGELFF; CDR3 DNA: TGTGCCAGTAGTACCACTAAACCCTGGGTAGGCAGGGGGAAACCAGAGAACACCGGGGAGCTGTTTTTT
V gene: TRBV5-5; J gene: TRBJ2-3; D gene: TRBD2; clone size: once; CDR3 protein: CASSWTTSGSEGDTQYF; CDR3 DNA: TGTGCCAGCAGCTGGACGACTAGCGGGAGTGAGGGAGATACGCAGTATTTT
V gene: TRBV5-6; J gene: TRBJ1-5; D gene: -; clone size: few; CDR3 protein: CASSFVGSNQPQHF; CDR3 DNA: TGTGCCAGCAGCTTTGTGGGGAGCAATCAGCCCCAGCATTTT
V gene: TRBV7-9; J gene: TRBJ1-1; D gene: -; clone size: -; CDR3 protein: CASSLNDRMNTEAFF; CDR3 DNA: TGTGCCAGCAGCTTAAATGACAGGATGAACACTGAAGCTTTCTTT
V gene: TRBV7-9; J gene: TRBJ2-2; D gene: -; clone size: -; CDR3 protein: CASSLGRGSGELFF; CDR3 DNA: TGTGCCAGCAGCTTAGGTCGGGGGTCCGGGGAGCTGTTTTTT
V gene: TRBV27; J gene: TRBJ2-1; D gene: -; clone size: -; CDR3 protein: CASSIEGHGGNEQFF; CDR3 DNA: TGTGCCAGCAGTATTGAGGGACATGGAGGCAATGAGCAGTTCTTC
V gene: TRBV29-1; J gene: TRBJ1-5; D gene: -; clone size: -; CDR3 protein: CSVVPSGLDQPQHF; CDR3 DNA: TGCAGCGTTGTCCCTTCGGGGTTGGATCAGCCCCAGCATTTT
V gene: TRBV12-3/TRBV12-4; J gene: TRBJ1-2; D gene: -; clone size: -; CDR3 protein: CASSPDRGGYTF; CDR3 DNA: TGTGCCAGCAGTCCGGACCGCGGTGGCTACACCTTC
V gene: TRBV6-5; J gene: TRBJ2-1; D gene: TRBD2; clone size: -; CDR3 protein: CASSRGGAYNEQFF; CDR3 DNA: TGTGCCAGCAGCCGGGGGGGCGCCTACAATGAGCAGTTCTTC
V gene: TRBV7-9; J gene: TRBJ2-7; D gene: -; clone size: -; CDR3 protein: CASDPGTYEQYF; CDR3 DNA: TGTGCCAGCGATCCAGGGACCTACGAGCAGTACTTC
V gene: TRBV19; J gene: TRBJ1-1; D gene: -; clone size: -; CDR3 protein: CASSIFTGSTEAFF; CDR3 DNA: TGTGCCAGTAGTATATTCACAGGCTCCACTGAAGCTTTCTTT
V gene: TRBV19; J gene: TRBJ1-2; D gene: -; clone size: -; CDR3 protein: CASSFQPPNYGYTF; CDR3 DNA: TGTGCCAGTAGTTTCCAGCCCCCTAACTATGGCTACACCTTC
V gene: TRBV25-1; J gene: TRBJ2-2; D gene: TRBD1; clone size: -; CDR3 protein: CASSDAGQGSTGELFF; CDR3 DNA: TGTGCCAGCAGTGATGCCGGACAGGGTTCGACCGGGGAGCTGTTTTTT
V gene: TRBV29-1; J gene: TRBJ1-1; D gene: -; clone size: -; CDR3 protein: CSVRQTNTEAFF; CDR3 DNA: TGCAGCGTCAGACAGACGAACACTGAAGCTTTCTTT
V gene: TRBV5-4; J gene: TRBJ2-2; D gene: -; clone size: -; CDR3 protein: CASSRQDSNTGELFF; CDR3 DNA: TGTGCCAGCAGCCGACAGGATTCGAACACCGGGGAGCTGTTTTTT
V gene: TRBV24-1; J gene: TRBJ2-5; D gene: -; clone size: once; CDR3 protein: CAGPRLGEETQYF; CDR3 DNA: TGTGCCGGACCACGGTTAGGGGAAGAGACCCAGTACTTC
V gene: TRBV5-1; J gene: TRBJ2-1; D gene: -; clone size: -; CDR3 protein: CASSLLQGGNEQFF; CDR3 DNA: TGCGCCAGCAGCTTGTTGCAGGGGGGGAATGAGCAGTTCTTC